Listed below are T cell receptor beta chains from one sample, sequenced in a study of T cell changes during pregnancy in multiple sclerosis. Sequenced by immunoSEQ multiplex PCR; TCRdb stores in-frame clones only, minus some. The sample lists some 100,000 clones, almost 95% occurring once. The starting material was peripheral blood, obtained before pregnancy. All receptors come from a female donor with multiple sclerosis, enrolled in a pregnancy study. Each CDR3 is given with its conserved first and last residue. The D gene is left open where the match is weak. Some rows have no size entry. The others give once, few or many, or a class for an expanded clone.

d_call	v_call	clone_size	j_call	cdr3_nt	cdr3_aa
NA	TRBV13	NA	TRBJ2-3	TGTGCCAGCAGCGCGGCCGGACAAGCCATGAATGAGCAGTATTTT	CASSAAGQAMNEQYF
NA	TRBV27	NA	TRBJ2-7	TGTGCCAGCAGTTTTAGGGGCGAGCAGTACTTC	CASSFRGEQYF
NA	TRBV30	NA	TRBJ1-6	TGTGCCTGGAGTGAAGAGAGCTCCTATAATTCACCCCTCCACTTT	CAWSEESSYNSPLHF
NA	TRBV30	NA	TRBJ1-5	TGTGCCTGGAGTCACTGGGGCTTAGGACAGCCCCAGCATTTT	CAWSHWGLGQPQHF
NA	TRBV19	NA	TRBJ2-5	TGTGCCAGTAGTATAAGAGGCTCGTACCAAGAGACCCAGTACTTC	CASSIRGSYQETQYF
TRBD1	TRBV7-9	NA	TRBJ1-5	TGTGCCAGCAGCCTTGGGACAGAACGCAATCAGCCCCAGCATTTT	CASSLGTERNQPQHF
TRBD1	TRBV28	NA	TRBJ2-4	TGTGCCAGCAGGACAGGGGCCGAGAACATTCAGTACTTC	CASRTGAENIQYF
NA	TRBV27	NA	TRBJ1-5	TGTGCCAGCAGTAGGAGGTACGGCGGGAATCAGCCCCAGCATTTT	CASSRRYGGNQPQHF
NA	TRBV30	NA	TRBJ2-2	TGTGCCTGGGACGAACGGGAGCATGCGAACACCGGGGAGCTGTTTTTT	CAWDEREHANTGELFF
TRBD1	TRBV5-1	NA	TRBJ1-5	TGCGCCAGCAGCCACACAGGGGGCGCGGGTCAGCCCCAGCATTTT	CASSHTGGAGQPQHF
NA	TRBV16	NA	TRBJ1-2	TGTGCCAGCAGCCAATATGCGGGGGCTGGTTATGGCTACACCTTC	CASSQYAGAGYGYTF
TRBD1	TRBV9	NA	TRBJ1-1	TGTGCCAGCAGCGAGGTCAGAACAGGGGGCGAGAGGAGGGACACTGAAGCTTTCTTT	CASSEVRTGGERRDTEAFF
NA	TRBV7-2	NA	TRBJ2-5	TGTGCCAGCAGATCGGGGGGCTTTGGAGAGACCCAGTACTTC	CASRSGGFGETQYF
NA	TRBV7-6	once	TRBJ2-3	TGTGCCAGCAGCTTAGGGGTCGGGGGCACAGATACGCAGTATTTT	CASSLGVGGTDTQYF
TRBD2	TRBV4-1	NA	TRBJ2-1	TGCGCCAGCAGCCCAGGACTAGCGGGAGACAATGAGCAGTTCTTC	CASSPGLAGDNEQFF
TRBD1	TRBV29-1	NA	TRBJ2-1	TGCAGCGTTCCGACAGGGAGCTCCTACAATGAGCAGTTCTTC	CSVPTGSSYNEQFF
TRBD1	TRBV30	NA	TRBJ2-1	TGTGCCTGGGGGGACAGATTGAATTACAATGAGCAGTTCTTC	CAWGDRLNYNEQFF
NA	TRBV18	NA	TRBJ2-1	TGTGCCAGCTCCCGCGGGCAGGCGGGTGAGCAGTTCTTC	CASSRGQAGEQFF
TRBD1	TRBV4-1	NA	TRBJ1-1	TGCGCCAGCAGCCTAGGGACAGGGGCCGTTGAAGCTTTCTTT	CASSLGTGAVEAFF
NA	TRBV5-4	NA	TRBJ1-1	TGTGCCAGCAGCTTGGGAGGGGGTTGGGGGGCTTTCTTT	CASSLGGGWGAFF
NA	TRBV29-1	NA	TRBJ2-7	TGCAGCGTTGGTGCAGGTCGTCGCGAGCAGTACTTC	CSVGAGRREQYF
NA	TRBV4-2	few	TRBJ1-1	TGTGCCAGCAGCCAGTCCGGGATAGCGGACGACACTGAAGCTTTCTTT	CASSQSGIADDTEAFF
TRBD2	TRBV27	NA	TRBJ2-5	TGTGCCAGCAGTTTATCAGGGCTAGCGGGAGGCCAAGAGACCCAGTACTTC	CASSLSGLAGGQETQYF
TRBD1	TRBV19	NA	TRBJ1-5	TGTGCCAGTAGTATTAGGGGGCGAGGGCAGCCCCAGCATTTT	CASSIRGRGQPQHF
TRBD1	TRBV6-1	once	TRBJ1-2	TGTGCCAGCAGCGAACGGGACAGAACATATGGCTACACCTTC	CASSERDRTYGYTF
TRBD1	TRBV19	NA	TRBJ1-1	TGTGCCAGTCAAGTCGGCAGGGGGCACACTGAAGCTTTCTTT	CASQVGRGHTEAFF
NA	TRBV5-6	NA	TRBJ2-7	TGTGCCAGCAGCTCCATTGGCGGAGGGCACTACGAGCAGTACTTC	CASSSIGGGHYEQYF
NA	TRBV4-1	NA	TRBJ2-7	TGCGCCAGCAGCCCGGCGGGTCGCAGCGAGCAGTACTTC	CASSPAGRSEQYF
TRBD1	TRBV6-5	NA	TRBJ1-2	TGTGCCAGCAGTTACCGGGACAGGCTAGCTAACTATGGCTACACCTTC	CASSYRDRLANYGYTF
TRBD2	TRBV5-6	NA	TRBJ2-7	TGTGCCAGCAGCTTGTTAATCGGGAGGGCCTCCGAGCAGTACTTC	CASSLLIGRASEQYF
NA	TRBV19	NA	TRBJ1-1	TGTGCCAGTAGTATCGGGGGGAATATCGAAGCTTTCTTT	CASSIGGNIEAFF
NA	TRBV27	NA	TRBJ1-5	TGTGCCAGCAGTTTAGCCGGGAGCCAGCCCCAGCATTTT	CASSLAGSQPQHF
TRBD1	TRBV5-5	NA	TRBJ2-7	TGTGCCAGCAGAGGACAGACAGGGGGGAGGGAGCAGTACTTC	CASRGQTGGREQYF
TRBD1	TRBV6-1	NA	TRBJ1-5	TGTGCCAGCAGTGGTCTGGTGCCCGGGACAGGGGGAAGGGGAGGTCAGCCCCAGCATTTT	CASSGLVPGTGGRGGQPQHF
TRBD2	TRBV9	NA	TRBJ2-5	TGTGCCAGCAGCGCCAGTGAGAGGGGAGGGGAGACCCAGTACTTC	CASSASERGGETQYF
NA	TRBV2	NA	TRBJ1-3	TGTGCCAGCACCGAGGGAGGGGTAGGAAACACCATATATTTT	CASTEGGVGNTIYF
NA	TRBV10-2	NA	TRBJ1-1	TGCGCCAGCAGCCAGGGCTTGAACACTGAAGCTTTCTTT	CASSQGLNTEAFF
NA	TRBV27	NA	TRBJ1-5	TGTGCCAGCAGTTTATCAGACCCGAGGAGGGTAGCCAATCAGCCCCAGCATTTT	CASSLSDPRRVANQPQHF
NA	TRBV28	few	TRBJ1-1	TGTGCCAGCAGCCCTCTTGGCCTTGAAGCTTTCTTT	CASSPLGLEAFF
NA	TRBV27	NA	TRBJ2-3	TGTGCCAGCAGTTTATCAAACCCTTGGGGTGCGGGATTGTTAGATACGCAGTATTTT	CASSLSNPWGAGLLDTQYF
TRBD1	TRBV5-4	NA	TRBJ2-3	TGTGCCAGCAGCGCAGATGACAGGGGGCGCGGAGATACGCAGTATTTT	CASSADDRGRGDTQYF
TRBD1	TRBV7-9	NA	TRBJ2-1	TGTGCCAGCAGCGACAGGGAAAGGAACAATGAGCAGTTCTTC	CASSDRERNNEQFF
NA	TRBV4-2	NA	TRBJ2-3	TGTGCCAGCAGCCAAGTTTTGCAGACTCATAGCACAGATACGCAGTATTTT	CASSQVLQTHSTDTQYF